These T cell receptor beta chains were read from a single sample in a study of T-cell memory formation after mild COVID-19. TCRdb redid the calling of the 5' RACE reads with MiXCR, one entry per CDR3 protein. Here the sample spans approximately 580,000 distinct CDR3 sequences, approximately 20% being singletons. Sequenced: PBMCs or a T cell subset sorted from them (not recorded which). The source of these receptors is an adult woman who had mild COVID-19 (a few samples of this study predate the infection). Cell type and time point are not known. Each CDR3 is given with its conserved first and last residue. The D gene is left open where the match is weak. Only part of the rows carry a size: once, few, many, or a class if the clone is expanded.

>12|TRBD1|few|TRBV20-1|TRBJ1-1
CSAPQGATEAFF
TGCAGTGCTCCACAGGGGGCAACTGAAGCTTTCTTT
>17|NA|NA|TRBV12-3/TRBV12-4|TRBJ2-2
CASSFPGGQSNTGELFF
TGTGCCAGCAGTTTCCCCGGGGGACAGTCGAACACCGGGGAGCTGTTTTTT
>16|TRBD1|few|TRBV20-1|TRBJ2-2
CSASDSTGGWAGELFF
TGCAGTGCTTCTGATTCGACAGGGGGCTGGGCCGGGGAGCTGTTTTTT
>10|NA|few|TRBV2|TRBJ2-1
CASSADEQFF
TGTGCCAGCAGTGCTGATGAGCAGTTCTTC
>13|NA|NA|TRBV29-1|TRBJ1-3
CSVAETFGNTIYF
TGCAGCGTTGCCGAGACCTTTGGAAACACCATATATTTT
>14|NA|NA|TRBV5-1|TRBJ1-3
CASRPQGSGNTIYF
TGCGCCAGCAGACCTCAGGGTAGCGGAAACACCATATATTTT
>11|NA|NA|TRBV20-1|TRBJ1-2
CSARELYGYTF
TGCAGTGCTAGAGAACTCTATGGCTACACCTTC
>14|NA|NA|TRBV7-2|TRBJ2-2
CASSTPTGAGELFF
TGTGCCAGCAGCACTCCAACGGGGGCCGGGGAGCTGTTTTTT
>14|NA|NA|TRBV12-3/TRBV12-4|TRBJ1-5
CASSEFDRNQPQHF
TGTGCCAGCAGCGAATTCGACAGGAATCAGCCCCAGCATTTT
>14|NA|NA|TRBV3-1|TRBJ1-1
CASSQTGMNTEAFF
TGTGCCAGCAGCCAAACAGGGATGAACACTGAAGCTTTCTTT
>15|NA|few|TRBV5-5|TRBJ1-4
CASNYNIDALGKLFF
TGTGCCAGCAACTACAATATCGACGCGTTGGGAAAACTGTTTTTT
>15|NA|few|TRBV7-9|TRBJ2-4
CASSLDGLAKNIQYF
TGTGCCAGCAGCCTTGACGGATTAGCCAAAAACATTCAGTACTTC
>13|NA|NA|TRBV29-1|TRBJ1-2
CSIDEGFNYGYTF
TGCAGCATTGACGAGGGTTTTAACTATGGCTACACCTTC
>15|TRBD1|NA|TRBV15|TRBJ2-7
CATSRPGQGRAEQYF
TGTGCCACCAGCAGACCGGGACAGGGTCGGGCCGAGCAGTACTTC
>14|NA|few|TRBV11-2|TRBJ2-7
CASSKMGASYEQYF
TGTGCCAGCAGTAAGATGGGTGCCTCCTACGAGCAGTACTTC
>15|NA|NA|TRBV6-6|TRBJ2-2
CASSYSRETTGELFF
TGTGCCAGCAGTTACTCCAGGGAGACCACCGGGGAGCTGTTTTTT
>11|TRBD1|NA|TRBV9|TRBJ2-7
CASSEGDSIYF
TGTGCCAGCAGCGAGGGGGACAGTATCTACTTC
>16|NA|few|TRBV5-1|TRBJ2-3
CASSSEGAMGTDTQYF
TGCGCCAGCAGCTCGGAGGGGGCGATGGGGACAGATACGCAGTATTTT
>13|NA|NA|TRBV7-2|TRBJ1-1
CASGTTMNTEAFF
TGTGCCAGCGGAACGACAATGAACACTGAAGCTTTCTTT
>13|TRBD1|many|TRBV9|TRBJ1-2
CASSPGQGDGYTF
TGTGCCAGCAGCCCGGGACAGGGGGATGGCTACACCTTC
>17|TRBD1|many|TRBV10-3|TRBJ1-6
CAISDPPQGARGSPLHF
TGTGCCATCAGTGATCCGCCCCAGGGGGCTAGGGGTTCACCCCTCCACTTT
>15|NA|few|TRBV25-1|TRBJ2-3
CASSELASNTDTQYF
TGTGCCAGCAGTGAATTGGCGAGTAACACAGATACGCAGTATTTT
>15|TRBD2|NA|TRBV7-6|TRBJ2-7
CASSALAGGLYEQYF
TGTGCCAGCAGCGCCCTAGCGGGAGGACTTTACGAGCAGTACTTC
>12|TRBD1|few|TRBV7-6|TRBJ2-1
CASGQGLVEQFF
TGTGCCAGTGGACAGGGGCTTGTTGAGCAGTTCTTC
>18|NA|few|TRBV4-3|TRBJ1-1
CASSQVNSGRHRTTEAFF
TGCGCCAGCAGCCAAGTGAATTCTGGTCGTCACAGAACCACTGAAGCTTTCTTT
>16|TRBD2|NA|TRBV4-1|TRBJ2-7
CASSQAELAGTYEQYF
TGCGCCAGCAGCCAAGCCGAACTAGCGGGAACCTACGAGCAGTACTTC
>17|TRBD1|NA|TRBV5-6|TRBJ2-1
CASSSQYRGSPGDEQFF
TGTGCCAGCAGCTCTCAATACAGGGGGAGTCCTGGGGATGAGCAGTTCTTC
>15|NA|few|TRBV4-2|TRBJ2-3
CASSQEGGLTDTQYF
TGTGCCAGCAGCCAGGAGGGGGGTTTGACAGATACGCAGTATTTT
>15|NA|NA|TRBV20-1|TRBJ2-3
CSAFEGTPPTDTQYF
TGCAGTGCTTTCGAAGGGACTCCCCCCACAGATACGCAGTATTTT
>16|NA|few|TRBV14|TRBJ2-1
CASSQDPPWGYNEQFF
TGTGCCAGCAGCCAAGACCCCCCCTGGGGGTACAATGAGCAGTTCTTC
>13|NA|few|TRBV20-1|TRBJ2-7
CSVRDNWSYEQYF
TGCAGTGTTCGGGACAATTGGTCCTACGAGCAGTACTTC
>17|TRBD2|NA|TRBV11-2|TRBJ2-4
CASSPSGGSGAKNIQYF
TGTGCCAGCAGCCCTAGCGGGGGAAGTGGGGCCAAAAACATTCAGTACTTC
>18|TRBD2|few|TRBV10-3|TRBJ2-1
CAISVSATAGGVSDEQFF
TGTGCCATCAGTGTTAGTGCTACAGCGGGAGGGGTATCTGATGAGCAGTTCTTC
>12|NA|NA|TRBV14|TRBJ2-1
CASSQRQDEQFF
TGTGCCAGCAGCCAGCGACAGGATGAGCAGTTCTTC
>18|NA|many|TRBV5-1|TRBJ2-4
CASSLGRGQGGAKNIQYF
TGCGCCAGCAGCTTGGGTAGGGGCCAAGGGGGAGCCAAAAACATTCAGTACTTC
>16|TRBD1|few|TRBV3-1|TRBJ1-2
CASSQEGRDRGDGYTF
TGTGCCAGCAGCCAAGAGGGCCGGGACAGGGGTGATGGCTACACCTTC
>16|NA|NA|TRBV7-8|TRBJ2-7
CASSLVGTPSSYEQYF
TGTGCCAGCAGCTTGGTCGGGACGCCGAGCTCCTACGAGCAGTACTTC
>12|NA|NA|TRBV9|TRBJ2-3
CASSVAGRTQYF
TGTGCCAGCAGCGTCGCGGGCCGTACGCAGTATTTT
>18|TRBD2|many|TRBV5-1|TRBJ2-1
CASSPGLAGGRSYNEQFF
TGCGCCAGCAGCCCCGGACTAGCGGGGGGTAGGTCCTACAATGAGCAGTTCTTC
>15|NA|NA|TRBV5-1|TRBJ1-6
CASSLAAGDNSPLHF
TGCGCCAGCAGCTTGGCGGCAGGGGATAATTCACCCCTCCACTTT
>14|NA|once|TRBV12-3/TRBV12-4|TRBJ1-1
CASRRGNWDTEAFF
TGTGCCAGCAGAAGGGGAAATTGGGACACTGAAGCTTTCTTT
>16|NA|NA|TRBV7-9|TRBJ2-1
CASTSGGGYSYNEQFF
TGTGCCAGCACCTCTGGGGGCGGATACTCCTACAATGAGCAGTTCTTC
>14|NA|NA|TRBV5-5|TRBJ2-3
CASSQTVSTDTQYF
TGTGCCAGCAGCCAGACAGTAAGCACAGATACGCAGTATTTT
>17|TRBD1|NA|TRBV4-3|TRBJ1-6
CASSQGQGGSYNSPLHF
TGCGCCAGCAGCCAGGGACAGGGGGGCTCCTATAATTCACCCCTCCACTTT
>13|NA|few|TRBV18|TRBJ1-1
CASSPSGTTEAFF
TGTGCCAGCTCACCAAGCGGGACAACTGAAGCTTTCTTT
>13|NA|few|TRBV12-3/TRBV12-4|TRBJ2-6
CASIPSGANVLTF
TGTGCCAGCATTCCCTCTGGGGCCAACGTCCTGACTTTC
>12|NA|NA|TRBV12-3/TRBV12-4|TRBJ2-5
CASGQLQETQYF
TGTGCCAGCGGACAGCTCCAAGAGACCCAGTACTTC
>15|NA|many|TRBV11-2|TRBJ1-1
CASSTETGTPGKAFF
TGTGCCAGCAGCACAGAAACCGGGACTCCTGGGAAAGCTTTCTTT
>16|NA|NA|TRBV6-1|TRBJ2-1
CASTTWETDTYNEQFF
TGTGCCAGCACTACCTGGGAAACAGATACTTACAATGAGCAGTTCTTC
>17|NA|NA|TRBV21-1|TRBJ2-7
CANSSKGERETGYEQYF
TGTGCCAACAGCAGCAAGGGGGAGCGGGAGACCGGGTACGAGCAGTACTTC
>15|TRBD1|NA|TRBV5-1|TRBJ1-4
CASSLVGTVDEKLFF
TGCGCCAGCAGCTTGGTTGGGACAGTCGATGAAAAACTGTTTTTT